The clone carrying this TCR beta chain was counted once. As yet, its antigen is unknown. V lost 6 bases and J lost 15; bases outside the gene matches: 10. This CDR3 is 13 amino acids long. Germline V lookup: CDR1 MNHNS, CDR2 SASEGT. This entry comes from a study of T cells after posttransplantation cyclophosphamide. Findings and limits, study-wide: Blood and skin or GI T cell repertoires showed limited TRB overlap.

The repertoire was sequenced with immunoSEQ multiplex PCR; TCRdb's copy has only in-frame clones and lacks some. Seen here are 3,000 to 4,000 clones, around 83% observed once, and the top ten hold 7%. Cyclophosphamide on days +3 and +4 followed busulfan-fludarabine conditioning and a marrow graft. The clonotype comes from a female patient aged 50-59 years who received an allogeneic stem cell transplant from an unrelated donor, was CMV-positive, and had acute and chronic GVHD. A share of the T cells may be of graft donor origin. The chain joins TRBV6-1 to TRBJ2-1; 11 bases are shared with TRBD1. Specimen: PBMCs, collected after allogeneic stem cell transplant with posttransplant cyclophosphamide. DNA for the CDR3: TGTGCCAGCAGCGCAAGGACAGGGGGCATGTCGTTCTTC. It specifies CASSARTGGMSFF.